These T cell receptor beta chains were read from a single sample in a study of blood T cell repertoires in COVID-19. Only in-frame clones appear in the TCRdb table, and some are missing; sequencing was by immunoSEQ multiplex PCR. The table includes more than 200,000 clones, around 87% detected once. The sequenced sample consisted of PBMCs or T cells enriched from blood (not recorded which). The receptor source for this set is a man aged 25 to 45 in a cohort exposed to, infected with or recovered from COVID-19 (not recorded which). CDR3s include the opening cysteine and the closing phenylalanine or tryptophan. Fields, in order: D gene, V gene, J gene, clone size, CDR3 protein, CDR3 DNA. The D gene is left open where the match is weak. Clone size, where shown, is once, few, many, or a class for clones that have expanded.

TRBD2,TRBV5-4,TRBJ2-7,-,CASSGTSKAGVSYEQYF,TGTGCCAGCAGCGGTACTAGTAAAGCGGGAGTATCCTACGAGCAGTACTTC
-,TRBV25-1,TRBJ2-1,-,CASSESRNEQFF,TGTGCCAGCAGTGAATCTAGAAATGAGCAGTTCTTC
TRBD2,TRBV7-2,TRBJ2-5,-,CASSLKGVGLAGLKETQYF,TGTGCCAGCAGCTTAAAAGGTGTCGGGCTAGCGGGTCTGAAAGAGACCCAGTACTTC
TRBD2,TRBV3-1/TRBV3-2,TRBJ2-3,-,CASSPPPSGRGTQYF,TGTGCCAGCAGCCCCCCCCCGAGCGGGAGGGGTACGCAGTATTTT
TRBD1,TRBV3-1/TRBV3-2,TRBJ1-6,-,CASSPGQGGNSPLHF,TGTGCCAGCAGCCCTGGACAGGGGGGGAATTCACCCCTCCACTTT
TRBD1,TRBV28,TRBJ2-7,-,CASSDRVVAYEQYF,TGTGCCAGCAGTGACAGGGTAGTCGCCTACGAGCAGTACTTC
-,TRBV12-3/TRBV12-4,TRBJ2-7,-,CASSFNRDEQYF,TGTGCCAGCAGTTTCAACCGGGACGAGCAGTACTTC
TRBD2,TRBV7-9,TRBJ2-7,-,CASSLTTGLAGIDEQYF,TGTGCCAGCAGCTTAACCACCGGACTAGCGGGAATCGACGAGCAGTACTTC
TRBD2,TRBV6-2/TRBV6-3,TRBJ2-7,-,CASSRLAGSYEQYF,TGTGCCAGCAGCAGACTAGCGGGAAGTTACGAGCAGTACTTC
TRBD2,TRBV12-3/TRBV12-4,TRBJ2-7,-,CASSREGRDEQYF,TGTGCCAGCAGTAGGGAGGGCCGAGACGAGCAGTACTTC
TRBD2,TRBV9,TRBJ2-3,-,CASSVVGTSGRSDTQYF,TGTGCCAGCAGCGTAGTTGGGACTAGCGGGAGGTCCGATACGCAGTATTTT
TRBD2,TRBV10-1,TRBJ2-1,once,CASSESVGRDNEQFF,TGCGCCAGCAGTGAGTCTGTCGGGAGGGACAATGAGCAGTTCTTC
TRBD1,TRBV25-1,TRBJ2-2,-,CASRAVGQGRGELFF,TGTGCCAGCAGAGCCGTGGGACAGGGCCGCGGGGAGCTGTTTTTT
-,TRBV25-1,TRBJ1-6,-,CASRGVSLHF,TGTGCCAGCAGGGGAGTATCCCTCCACTTT
-,TRBV27,TRBJ1-5,once,CASSPRQFLQGLPYSNQPQHF,TGTGCCAGCAGTCCTCGACAATTCCTACAAGGCCTACCTTATAGCAATCAGCCCCAGCATTTT